Listed below are T cell receptor beta chains from one sample, sequenced in a study of blood T cell repertoires in COVID-19. Sequencing was performed with immunoSEQ multiplex PCR; in TCRdb, only in-frame clones are kept and a portion is missing. The data hold 350,000 to 400,000 clones, with around 89% observed a single time. Source material: PBMCs or T cells enriched from blood (not recorded which). Receptors originate from a woman aged 25 to 39 with acute COVID-19. CDR3s include the opening cysteine and the closing phenylalanine or tryptophan. D genes are given only for firm matches. Size values are once, few and many counts, or a class for expanded clones, and some rows have none.

TRBJ1-3	.	TRBV18	.	TGTGCCAGCTCGGCTTCGGAGGCCTCTGGAAACACCATATATTTT	CASSASEASGNTIYF
TRBJ2-7	.	TRBV9	TRBD1	TGTGCCAGCAGCGCGGGGACAGGGGCCCGCGAGCAGTACTTC	CASSAGTGAREQYF
TRBJ2-3	.	TRBV30	TRBD2	TGTGCCTGGAGTATTAGCGGGGGGGCCCAAGATACGCAGTATTTT	CAWSISGGAQDTQYF
TRBJ1-1	.	TRBV4-3	.	TGCGCCAGCAGCCAAAAGTGGGGCCAACTGGCTTTCTTT	CASSQKWGQLAFF
TRBJ2-7	.	TRBV6-1	TRBD1	TGTGCCAGCAGTGAAAGGGGGACAGTGGGTTCCTACGAGCAGTACTTC	CASSERGTVGSYEQYF
TRBJ2-7	.	TRBV19	TRBD1	TGTGCCAGTAGTCCCCCCGGGACAGGGAGGCTCTACGAGCAGTACTTC	CASSPPGTGRLYEQYF
TRBJ1-5	.	TRBV7-9	TRBD1	TGTGCCAGCAGCCGTTGGACAGGGGCTGGCAATCAGCCCCAGCATTTT	CASSRWTGAGNQPQHF
TRBJ2-2	.	TRBV11-2	.	TGTGCCAGCAGCTTAGGGCTGGGGGGATCCGGGGAGCTGTTTTTT	CASSLGLGGSGELFF
TRBJ2-2	.	TRBV7-9	.	TGTGCCATGGAGGACAGCACCGGGGAGCTGTTTTTT	CAMEDSTGELFF
TRBJ2-7	.	TRBV5-3	TRBD1	TGTGCCAGAAGGGCCCCCGGGACAGAAGGGTACGAGCAGTACTTC	CARRAPGTEGYEQYF
TRBJ1-5	.	TRBV5-6	TRBD1	TGTGCCAGCAGCCTCAGGAGGACAGGGCCATATAGCAATCAGCCCCAGCATTTT	CASSLRRTGPYSNQPQHF
TRBJ1-2	.	TRBV5-8	.	TGTGCCAGCAGCGCCGTATCGGGGGGCCGGGCGTGGGGCTACACCTTC	CASSAVSGGRAWGYTF
TRBJ1-2	.	TRBV27	TRBD1	TGTGCCAGCAGTTTCTGGGACAGCTTAGGTGCCTATGGCTACACCTTC	CASSFWDSLGAYGYTF
TRBJ2-7	.	TRBV24-1	TRBD1	TGTGCCACCAGTTCGCGGATGGGACAGGGGCCCCGGGGGGCGAGGGGTAGCTCCTACGAGCAGTACTTC	CATSSRMGQGPRGARGSSYEQYF
TRBJ2-3	.	TRBV6-1	.	TGTGCCAGCAGTGAACAGGTTTTAGATACGCAGTATTTT	CASSEQVLDTQYF
TRBJ1-6	.	TRBV12-5	TRBD1	TGTGCTAGTGGTTCCGGACAGGAAGATAATTCACCCCTCCACTTT	CASGSGQEDNSPLHF
TRBJ1-1	.	TRBV7-8	TRBD1	TGTGCCAGCAGCTTGAACGTTTGGGGACAGACTAAGAACACTGAAGCTTTCTTT	CASSLNVWGQTKNTEAFF
TRBJ2-7	.	TRBV7-3	TRBD1	TGTGCCAGCAGCTTAACAGGGACAGGGGTACACGAGCAGTACTTC	CASSLTGTGVHEQYF
TRBJ1-2	.	TRBV7-8	.	TGTGCCAGCAGCCAGAACAGGGATGGCTACACCTTC	CASSQNRDGYTF
TRBJ1-2	.	TRBV19	.	TGTGCCAGTAGTATGGCCAGGGCGCTCTATGGCTACACCTTC	CASSMARALYGYTF
TRBJ2-1	.	TRBV13	TRBD2	TGTGCCAGCAGCTTAGGGCTTTTAGCGGGGGCCTTCGCCAATGAGCAGTTCTTC	CASSLGLLAGAFANEQFF
TRBJ2-3	.	TRBV6-1	TRBD2	TGTGCCAGCAGCGAAACTAGCGGGGGGCGGGTAGATACGCAGTATTTT	CASSETSGGRVDTQYF
TRBJ1-3	.	TRBV7-2	.	TGTGCCAGCAGCCCGCAGACAGGAGCCGACTCTGGAAACACCATATATTTT	CASSPQTGADSGNTIYF
TRBJ2-3	.	TRBV11-3	.	TGTGCCAGCAGCTTAGGTGCGGGACGCCTTACTAGCACAGATACGCAGTATTTT	CASSLGAGRLTSTDTQYF
TRBJ1-3	.	TRBV5-1	.	TGCGCCAGCAGCTTCTGGGGGCCCCCCGGGGAGTCTGGAAACACCATATATTTT	CASSFWGPPGESGNTIYF
TRBJ2-3	.	TRBV2	TRBD2	TGTGCCAGCAGTGAAATGAATAGCGGGGAAAGCACAGATACGCAGTATTTT	CASSEMNSGESTDTQYF
TRBJ1-5	.	TRBV6-5	.	TGTGCCAGCAGGGTAGGACTGTCCAGCAATCAGCCCCAGCATTTT	CASRVGLSSNQPQHF
TRBJ1-1	.	TRBV4-1	.	TGCGCCAGCAGCCCCCTTGAGGGAATGGAAGCTTTCTTT	CASSPLEGMEAFF
TRBJ2-7	.	TRBV5-6	TRBD1	TGTGCCAGCAGCTTGTTAGGACAGGGAGTTCTATACGAGCAGTACTTC	CASSLLGQGVLYEQYF
TRBJ2-1	few	TRBV12-5	TRBD1	TGTGCTAGTGGTTTGGGACTAGGACAGGGATTCTACAATGAGCAGTTCTTC	CASGLGLGQGFYNEQFF
TRBJ1-2	.	TRBV18	.	TGTGCCAGCTCAATCGGGTCTGGCTATGGCTACACCTTC	CASSIGSGYGYTF
TRBJ2-7	.	TRBV6-1	TRBD1	TGTGCCAGCAGTGAAACGGGACAGGGGGTCTACGAGCAGTACTTC	CASSETGQGVYEQYF
TRBJ1-3	.	TRBV6-1	.	TGTGCCAGCACCTACCAGGGTGTCGGAAACACCATATATTTT	CASTYQGVGNTIYF
TRBJ2-5	.	TRBV9	.	TGTGCCAGCAGCGTAGAGGGGGGGGCCACAGAGACCCAGTACTTC	CASSVEGGATETQYF
TRBJ2-1	.	TRBV12-3/TRBV12-4	TRBD1	TGTGCCAGCAGACAGGGACAGACGAATGAGCAGTTCTTC	CASRQGQTNEQFF
TRBJ1-5	.	TRBV5-1	.	TGCGCCAGCAGCGCCACCACAGGGTGGGGGCAGCCCCAGCATTTT	CASSATTGWGQPQHF
TRBJ1-2	once	TRBV12-3/TRBV12-4	TRBD1	TGTGCCAGCAGTTCACGGACAGGGAATGGCTACACCTTC	CASSSRTGNGYTF
TRBJ2-7	.	TRBV4-1	TRBD1	TGCGCCAGCAGCCAAGATGCGGGGGACAGGGGGATCTACGAGCAGTACTTC	CASSQDAGDRGIYEQYF
TRBJ2-1	.	TRBV5-1	.	TGCGCCAGCAGCCCGAGAGCGGAAGATGAGCAGTTCTTC	CASSPRAEDEQFF
TRBJ1-2	.	TRBV20-1	TRBD1	TGCAGTGCTAGTTTTTGGGACAGGGAGTTTGGCTACACCTTC	CSASFWDREFGYTF
TRBJ2-3	.	TRBV19	.	TGTGCCAGTAGTATAGGGGGCCGGAGCACAGATACGCAGTATTTT	CASSIGGRSTDTQYF
TRBJ1-5	.	TRBV19	TRBD1	TGTGCCAGTACGCCCGTGGGACAGGGGTACAATCAGCCCCAGCATTTT	CASTPVGQGYNQPQHF
TRBJ1-2	.	TRBV6-4	.	TGTGCCAGCAGACAGGGTCTCAACTATGGCTACACCTTC	CASRQGLNYGYTF
TRBJ2-7	.	TRBV2	TRBD1	TGTGCCAGCGGGGATCGATGGACAGGGGACGAGCAGTACTTC	CASGDRWTGDEQYF